This record concerns one T cell receptor beta chain sequence. Its cognate antigen has yet to be identified. No much larger clone exists at a distance of one base, and base qualities are not known. This record belongs to a study of blood T cell repertoires in COVID-19 (dated by TCRdb to the early 2020s). Context from the whole study: Samples covering the acute and convalescent phases of COVID-19 were provided by collaborators in the United States, Italy and Spain. The prospective study material was composed of cDNA or gDNA derived from T cells, B-cell-depleted T cells, or PBMCs. Subjects who had been exposed to COVID-19, were actively infected with it, or had recovered from it provided the deeply sampled blood TCRbeta repertoires that made up the dataset. The repertoires were made available in a free public database intended to serve as a resource for research on the immune response to SARS-CoV-2. Samples were obtained from the ongoing ImmuneRACE study (first 160 participants) and from over a thousand subjects provided by 6 global collaborators. Nearly every sample came with metadata listing a de-identified subject ID, COVID-19 status, age in years and sex. HLA class I and class II types, where available, came from metadata supplied by the sample provider rather than from assay-based typing.

Each collaborating institution followed its own protocols to collect whole blood in K2EDTA tubes. For TCRbeta analysis, collaborator samples were shipped as frozen whole blood, as isolated PBMCs, or as DNA extracted from either sample type. The research as a whole found: How much clinical and demographic metadata was included differed by source and by participant, and the metadata was provided uncurated.

TCRbeta CDR3 regions were amplified from genomic DNA by means of the immunoSEQ Assay, a bias-controlled multiplex PCR. From the authors' description of their analysis: The number of nucleated cells in each sample was estimated from the amplification of reference gene primers within the assay. To quantify the absolute abundance of each unique TCRbeta CDR3 rearrangement, sequence reads were collapsed and filtered. For each sample, productive Simpson clonality was calculated as the square root of Simpson's diversity index across productive rearrangements. Entries here come from immuneACCESS through TCRdb and include only in-frame sequences with V and J called. Some clones fail to appear in such tables; in the studies checked, an unresolved V gene covers under half of the shortfall, and the cause of the remainder is unknown. Clone size and the V and J calls come from that table; the DNA yielded D and trimming. The sample table lists about 240,000 clones, 85% to 90% of them with a count of one. The top ten clones comprise approximately 6.2% of the sample.

The cysteine opens and the phenylalanine closes a CDR3 of 14 amino acids. CDR3 DNA only is kept here, 42 bases in frame from base 1. Sequences SNHLY (CDR1) and FYNNEI (CDR2) are obtained from the germline V gene. Ends trimmed: V by 7 bases, J by 4 bases; bases unmatched to a gene: 7. Specimen: peripheral blood. The sequence is built from TRBV2 and TRBJ1-2; TRBD1 matches 9 bases in the middle. This clonotype originated in a man between 60 and 75 years old with acute or convalescent COVID-19. In nucleotide form, the sequence is TGTGCCAGCAACCCGGACAGGGGACCCTATGGCTACACCTTC. It specifies CASNPDRGPYGYTF.